These T cell receptor beta chains were read from a single sample in a study of shared clonotypes between healthy human individuals. Only in-frame clones appear in the TCRdb table, and some are missing; sequencing was by immunoSEQ multiplex PCR. The profile covers 900,000 to 1,200,000 clones, with 75% to 80% appearing a single time and roughly 0.65% taken by the ten largest. The sequenced material came from memory CD4+ T cells from PBMCs. The receptors shown here come from a man between 18 and 29 years old in good health. Some clones in this sample may be carry-over from other donors' samples. Each CDR3 is given with its conserved first and last residue. The D gene is left open where the match is weak. Only part of the rows carry a size: once, few, many, or a class if the clone is expanded.

d_gene,j_gene,v_gene,abundance,CDR3aa,CDR3nt
TRBD1,TRBJ2-2,TRBV2,once,CASRSARGLSGELFF,TGTGCCAGCCGATCTGCCAGGGGGCTGAGCGGGGAGCTGTTTTTT
-,TRBJ2-2,TRBV18,once,CASSERRVDSGELFF,TGTGCCAGCTCTGAACGGCGTGTCGACTCCGGGGAGCTGTTTTTT
-,TRBJ2-2,TRBV4-2,-,CASSHRDPGELFF,TGTGCCAGCAGCCACCGGGACCCCGGGGAGCTGTTTTTT
TRBD1,TRBJ2-5,TRBV10-2,-,CASSGTGGQETQYF,TGCGCCAGCAGCGGGACAGGGGGTCAAGAGACCCAGTACTTC
-,TRBJ2-1,TRBV30,-,CAWHEMTAYNEQFF,TGTGCCTGGCACGAAATGACAGCTTACAATGAGCAGTTCTTC
TRBD1,TRBJ1-1,TRBV27,-,CASSLSGGMNTEAFF,TGTGCCAGCAGTTTATCAGGGGGCATGAACACTGAAGCTTTCTTT
-,TRBJ1-2,TRBV18,few,CASSPDRTLGYGYTF,TGTGCCAGCTCACCCGACAGGACCCTGGGCTATGGCTACACCTTC
TRBD1,TRBJ2-6,TRBV10-3,once,CAISGQGESISGANVLTF,TGTGCCATCAGTGGACAGGGAGAGTCTATCTCTGGGGCCAACGTCCTGACTTTC
-,TRBJ1-1,TRBV7-2,-,CASSPVGYDGPEAFF,TGTGCCAGCAGCCCCGTCGGGTACGACGGCCCTGAAGCTTTCTTT
-,TRBJ2-1,TRBV6-5,-,CASKLAYSHNEQFF,TGTGCCAGCAAGCTAGCCTACTCCCACAATGAGCAGTTCTTC
TRBD1,TRBJ2-2,TRBV28,-,CASNHRGDPGELFF,TGTGCCAGCAACCACAGGGGTGATCCCGGGGAGCTGTTTTTT
TRBD1,TRBJ1-1,TRBV5-4,-,CASSLPGGETEAFF,TGTGCCAGCAGCTTGCCAGGGGGCGAGACTGAAGCTTTCTTT
-,TRBJ2-7,TRBV28,-,CASSLEGEKYF,TGTGCCAGCAGTTTGGAGGGGGAAAAGTACTTC
TRBD1,TRBJ2-7,TRBV4-2,-,CASSQRDRGLEQYF,TGTGCCAGCAGCCAACGTGACAGGGGTCTCGAGCAGTACTTC
-,TRBJ2-7,TRBV18,-,CASSPPGGPLGHEQYF,TGTGCCAGCTCACCACCTGGGGGTCCCCTTGGGCACGAGCAGTACTTC
-,TRBJ1-6,TRBV6-6,-,CASRTRTAGNSPLHF,TGTGCCAGCAGGACCCGTACGGCTGGTAATTCACCCCTCCACTTT
TRBD2,TRBJ2-1,TRBV5-1,-,CASSLWGPTSGNEQFF,TGCGCCAGCAGCTTGTGGGGGCCGACTAGCGGGAATGAGCAGTTCTTC
-,TRBJ1-1,TRBV29-1,-,CSVEDRGTQAFF,TGCAGCGTTGAAGATCGGGGAACCCAAGCTTTCTTT
-,TRBJ1-5,TRBV10-3,-,CAISESKGVGGNQPQHF,TGTGCCATCAGTGAGTCGAAGGGAGTCGGAGGCAATCAGCCCCAGCATTTT
TRBD2,TRBJ2-5,TRBV30,-,CAWSVGLAETQYF,TGTGCCTGGAGCGTCGGACTAGCGGAGACCCAGTACTTC
-,TRBJ2-3,TRBV29-1,-,CSVVRGTDTQYF,TGCAGCGTTGTCAGGGGCACAGATACGCAGTATTTT
-,TRBJ2-7,TRBV7-2,-,CASSRVSRPYEQYF,TGTGCCAGCAGCCGGGTGTCGAGACCTTACGAGCAGTACTTC
-,TRBJ2-1,TRBV9,-,CASSVALIGSYNEQFF,TGTGCCAGCAGCGTGGCCCTTATAGGATCCTACAATGAGCAGTTCTTC
-,TRBJ2-3,TRBV7-9,-,CASSSQRSRRLTDTQYF,TGTGCCAGCAGCTCCCAGCGCTCTAGACGCCTCACAGATACGCAGTATTTT
-,TRBJ2-5,TRBV7-2,-,CASSRAVGETQYF,TGTGCCAGCAGCCGAGCCGTGGGGGAGACCCAGTACTTC
-,TRBJ2-3,TRBV18,-,CASSVLAGDTQYF,TGTGCCAGCTCAGTGTTGGCGGGAGATACGCAGTATTTT
TRBD1,TRBJ2-5,TRBV20-1,few,CTKDREETQYF,TGCACCAAGGACAGGGAAGAGACCCAGTACTTC
-,TRBJ2-3,TRBV18,-,CASSPRPGALTDTQYF,TGTGCCAGCTCACCAAGGCCGGGAGCTCTCACAGATACGCAGTATTTT
-,TRBJ1-2,TRBV6-1,many,CASSEGSTRGYTF,TGTGCCAGCAGTGAAGGGTCTACGAGGGGCTACACCTTC
-,TRBJ2-1,TRBV5-4,few,CASSPPGRSYNEQFF,TGTGCCAGCAGCCCACCGGGCCGCTCCTACAATGAGCAGTTCTTC
-,TRBJ1-1,TRBV10-3,-,CAISESGVGSNTEAFF,TGTGCCATCAGTGAGTCGGGGGTAGGAAGTAACACTGAAGCTTTCTTT
-,TRBJ1-1,TRBV5-4,-,CASSGRWTGNTEAFF,TGTGCCAGCAGCGGCCGTTGGACGGGGAACACTGAAGCTTTCTTT
-,TRBJ1-4,TRBV4-1,few,CASSRVGGSVSEKLFF,TGCGCCAGCAGCCGGGTTGGAGGGTCTGTGAGCGAAAAACTGTTTTTT
TRBD1,TRBJ2-3,TRBV5-4,-,CASSGRDRAVDTQYF,TGTGCCAGCAGCGGCCGGGACAGGGCTGTAGATACGCAGTATTTT
TRBD2,TRBJ2-3,TRBV7-2,-,CASSKAGGTDTQYF,TGTGCCAGCAGTAAAGCGGGGGGCACAGATACGCAGTATTTT
-,TRBJ2-7,TRBV15,few,CATSRDRDWGVGPHRYEQYF,TGTGCCACCAGCAGAGACAGGGATTGGGGAGTTGGACCACATCGGTACGAGCAGTACTTC
TRBD2,TRBJ2-1,TRBV28,-,CASSFDGGDSYNEQFF,TGTGCCAGCAGTTTCGATGGGGGGGACTCCTACAATGAGCAGTTCTTC
-,TRBJ2-7,TRBV5-4,-,CASSLLQENYEQYF,TGCGCCAGCAGCCTATTACAGGAGAACTACGAGCAGTACTTC
-,TRBJ2-1,TRBV11-3,-,CASSPRGNSYNEQFF,TGTGCCAGCAGCCCGCGCGGAAACTCCTACAATGAGCAGTTCTTC